This TCR beta chain was observed in a study of cytomegalovirus exposure and HLA in healthy donors. The CDR3 consists of 14 residues. From germline, CDR1 is MNHEY and CDR2 SVGAGI. With 4 bases removed from V and 0 bases from J, the gap between germline ends came to 7 bases. Method: immunoSEQ multiplex PCR; TCRdb's copy keeps in-frame clones and lacks some. The repertoire holds over 85,000 clones, approximately 81% seen once, with about 12% in the top ten. Whole-study results and caveats: CMV antigen specificity of a few CMV-associated chains was confirmed in vitro. Reports credit the classifier with highly specific, highly sensitive diagnosis of cytomegalovirus status.

Separate from the roughly 700-subject first cohort was the approximately 130-subject validation cohort, to which the donors belonged. In the case of this clone: Its target is not known.

The sequenced sample was PBMCs. This sequence joins TRBV6-5 and TRBJ1-3; D unresolved. The sequence derives from a woman between 18 and 29 years old in good health and CMV-seropositive. CDR3 bases: TGTGCCAGCAGTTCCTATTCCTCTGGAAACACCATATATTTT. As protein: CASSSYSSGNTIYF.